Described below is a single T cell receptor beta chain sequence and its context. The entry originates in a study of tumor-infiltrating lymphocytes in primary liver carcinoma. About the study: All patients, whether men or women, fell within 30 to 69 years of age.

Production of TCR beta cDNA used about 500 ng total RNA together with a constant-region primer. Each TCR beta library was derived from three nested multiplex PCR rounds that employed slightly modified ARM-PCR. For 10 cycles apiece, the opening two PCR rounds ran with TRBV1-TRBV30 forward primers and a C-beta reverse primer. TCRdb reanalysed the multiplex PCR reads using MiXCR and keeps one entry per CDR3 protein. The table lists around 79,000 distinct CDR3 sequences, around 66% of them singletons. The V and J ends lost 2 bases and 14 bases, in that order; junction bases with no gene match: 12. The V gene's germline CDR1 is MNHEY and CDR2 SVGAGI. The CDR3 loop spans 15 amino acids. From unsorted bulk tissue weighing roughly 17-32 mg, DNA and RNA were co-extracted.

Material for sequencing was tumor-adjacent normal liver tissue. The V and J genes are TRBV6-5 and TRBJ1-6; 7 bases are a match to TRBD1. The sequence came from a man aged 35 to 55 with primary liver carcinoma and hepatitis B virus infection. Written as DNA, the CDR3 is TGTGCCAGCAGTTACATACAGGGGCTGGAGTCATCCCTCCACTTT. Translating it yields CASSYIQGLESSLHF.